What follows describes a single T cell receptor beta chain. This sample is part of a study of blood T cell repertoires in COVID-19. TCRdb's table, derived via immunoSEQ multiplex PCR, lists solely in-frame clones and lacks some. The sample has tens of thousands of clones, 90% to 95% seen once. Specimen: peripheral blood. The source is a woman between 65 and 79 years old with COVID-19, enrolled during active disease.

The CDR3 bases are TGTGCCAGCAGCGTAGGGCAGGTTACTCAGCCCCAGCATTTT. As protein: CASSVGQVTQPQHF. The chain links TRBV9 to TRBJ1-5, with unresolved D. Trimming removed 0 bases from V and 6 bases from J, with 10 bases in between. The CDR3 runs 14 residues. Germline V gene sequence: CDR1 SGDLS, CDR2 YYNGEE.